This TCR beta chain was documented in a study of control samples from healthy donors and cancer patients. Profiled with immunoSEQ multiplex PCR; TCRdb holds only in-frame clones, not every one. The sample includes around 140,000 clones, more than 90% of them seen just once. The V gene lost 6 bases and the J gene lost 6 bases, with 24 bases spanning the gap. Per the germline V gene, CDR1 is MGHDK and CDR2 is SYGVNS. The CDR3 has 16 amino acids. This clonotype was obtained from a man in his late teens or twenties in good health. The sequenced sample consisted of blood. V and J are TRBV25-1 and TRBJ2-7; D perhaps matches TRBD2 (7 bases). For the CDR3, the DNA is TGTGCCAGCAGCCCGAAAGGCCGGGGGGCGCACAGCGAGCAGTACTTC. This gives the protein CASSPKGRGAHSEQYF.